Listed below are T cell receptor beta chains from one sample, sequenced in a study of blood T cell repertoires in COVID-19. Generated by immunoSEQ multiplex PCR, the TCRdb table keeps only in-frame clones and is missing some. The sample contains approximately 190,000 clones, about nine tenths of which appear only once. Input material: peripheral blood. The receptor source for this set is a man in his sixties or seventies with active or convalescent COVID-19. Each CDR3 is given with its conserved first and last residue. A D gene is named only where the DNA matches it firmly. Where a row states a size, it is once, few, many or the class of an expanded clone; other rows omit it.

TRBV28	-	TRBJ2-1	-	CASSLFGRNYNEQFF	TGTGCCAGCAGTTTATTCGGCAGGAACTACAATGAGCAGTTCTTC
TRBV12-3/TRBV12-4	-	TRBJ2-6	-	CASTRSGANVLTF	TGTGCCAGCACTCGTTCTGGGGCCAACGTCCTGACTTTC
TRBV6-5	TRBD2	TRBJ2-2	-	CASSSDSGGASGELFF	TGTGCCAGCAGTTCCGACTCCGGGGGGGCGAGCGGGGAGCTGTTTTTT
TRBV25-1	TRBD1	TRBJ2-5	-	CASSVTGGQETQYF	TGTGCCAGCAGTGTTACAGGGGGACAAGAGACCCAGTACTTC
TRBV18	TRBD1	TRBJ1-3	-	CASSFGQVPNTIYF	TGTGCCAGCTCATTCGGACAGGTCCCAAACACCATATATTTT
TRBV3-1/TRBV3-2	-	TRBJ1-5	-	CASSQLGVSQPQHF	TGTGCCAGCAGCCAACTAGGGGTGAGTCAGCCCCAGCATTTT
TRBV6-2/TRBV6-3	-	TRBJ2-1	-	CASSYVGAPYNEQFF	TGTGCCAGCAGTTACGTGGGGGCTCCCTACAATGAGCAGTTCTTC
TRBV30	TRBD1	TRBJ2-2	few	CAWSVRSRTGRGELFF	TGTGCCTGGAGTGTACGTAGCAGGACAGGGCGAGGGGAGCTGTTTTTT
TRBV4-3	-	TRBJ2-3	-	CASSQAGWSTDTQYF	TGCGCCAGCAGCCAAGCGGGGTGGAGCACAGATACGCAGTATTTT
TRBV10-3	-	TRBJ1-1	few	CAISDREGLNTEAFF	TGTGCCATCAGTGATAGGGAGGGTCTGAACACTGAAGCTTTCTTT
TRBV28	TRBD1	TRBJ1-5	-	CASRTGNQPQHF	TGTGCCAGCAGGACAGGGAATCAGCCCCAGCATTTT
TRBV7-7	-	TRBJ2-5	-	CASSLGAAQETQYF	TGTGCCAGCAGCTTAGGGGCAGCCCAAGAGACCCAGTACTTC
TRBV19	-	TRBJ2-3	once	CASSIGLGGPDTQYF	TGTGCCAGTAGTATAGGTCTGGGAGGTCCAGATACGCAGTATTTT
TRBV29-1	-	TRBJ2-1	-	CSVPRGYNEQFF	TGCAGCGTCCCTCGGGGGTACAATGAGCAGTTCTTC
TRBV5-7	-	TRBJ1-3	-	CASSFGSDLSGNTIYF	TGTGCCAGCAGCTTTGGCAGTGACTTATCTGGAAACACCATATATTTT
TRBV19	-	TRBJ1-5	few	CASSRAYSNQPQHF	TGTGCCAGTAGTAGGGCATATAGCAATCAGCCCCAGCATTTT
TRBV4-3	TRBD1	TRBJ2-3	-	CASRGAAGQANTDTQYF	TGCGCCTCCAGGGGCGCCGCGGGACAGGCTAACACAGATACGCAGTATTTT
TRBV5-6	TRBD1	TRBJ2-3	-	CASSMGQGADTQYF	TGTGCCAGCAGCATGGGACAGGGGGCGGATACGCAGTATTTT
TRBV29-1	-	TRBJ1-4	-	CSVEVFRGGIDEKLFF	TGCAGCGTTGAGGTCTTTCGGGGGGGAATAGATGAAAAACTGTTTTTT
TRBV6-4	TRBD2	TRBJ2-7	-	CASSGERDYEQYF	TGTGCCAGCAGTGGTGAGCGGGACTACGAGCAGTACTTC
TRBV7-9	TRBD2	TRBJ2-7	-	CASSLWSGSSYEQYF	TGTGCCAGCAGCTTATGGAGCGGGAGTTCCTACGAGCAGTACTTC
TRBV6-5	TRBD1	TRBJ2-7	-	CASSLGGTGAYEQYF	TGTGCCAGCAGCCTCGGGGGGACAGGGGCCTACGAGCAGTACTTC
TRBV7-9	TRBD1	TRBJ2-2	-	CASSPTGEGTGELFF	TGTGCCAGCAGCCCGACAGGGGAAGGCACCGGGGAGCTGTTTTTT